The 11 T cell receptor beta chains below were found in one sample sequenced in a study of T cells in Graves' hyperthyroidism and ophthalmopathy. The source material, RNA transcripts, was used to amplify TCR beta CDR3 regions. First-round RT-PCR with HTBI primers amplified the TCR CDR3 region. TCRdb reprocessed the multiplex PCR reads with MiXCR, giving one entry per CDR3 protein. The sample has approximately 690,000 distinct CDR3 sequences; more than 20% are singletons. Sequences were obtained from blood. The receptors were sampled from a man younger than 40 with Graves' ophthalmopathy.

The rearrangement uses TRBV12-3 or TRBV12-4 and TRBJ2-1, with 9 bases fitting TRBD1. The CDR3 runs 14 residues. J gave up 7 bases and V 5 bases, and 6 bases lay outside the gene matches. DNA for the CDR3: TGTGCCAGCAGTCCCGGGACAGGGAAGAATGAGCAGTTCTTC. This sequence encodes CASSPGTGKNEQFF.

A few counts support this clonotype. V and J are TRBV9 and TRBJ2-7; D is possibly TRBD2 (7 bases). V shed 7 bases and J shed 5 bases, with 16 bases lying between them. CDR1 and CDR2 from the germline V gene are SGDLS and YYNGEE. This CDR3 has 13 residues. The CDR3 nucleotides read TGTGCCAGCGGCCAAGAGGGGGGGGACGAGCAGTACTTC. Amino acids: CASGQEGGDEQYF.

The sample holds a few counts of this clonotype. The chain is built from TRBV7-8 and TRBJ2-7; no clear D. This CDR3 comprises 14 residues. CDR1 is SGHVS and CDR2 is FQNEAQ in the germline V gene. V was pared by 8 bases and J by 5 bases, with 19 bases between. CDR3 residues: CASAQGRVAHEQYF. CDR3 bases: TGTGCCAGCGCCCAAGGTCGGGTAGCTCACGAGCAGTACTTC.

This CDR3 reads CASIPRQKSNQPQHF. The CDR3 DNA is TGTGCCAGCATCCCCAGACAGAAGAGCAATCAGCCCCAGCATTTT. The chain links TRBV6-1 to TRBJ1-5, with D possibly being TRBD1 (5 bases). This CDR3 has 15 residues. Germline loops: CDR1 MNHNS, CDR2 SASEGT. V dropped 7 bases and J dropped 1 base, with 14 bases sitting between them.

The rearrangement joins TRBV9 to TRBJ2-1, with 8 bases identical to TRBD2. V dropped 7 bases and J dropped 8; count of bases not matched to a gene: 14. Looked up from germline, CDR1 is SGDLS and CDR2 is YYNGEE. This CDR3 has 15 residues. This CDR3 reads CASATSPSGLDEQFF. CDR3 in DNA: TGTGCCAGCGCTACGTCCCCTAGCGGGCTCGATGAGCAGTTCTTC.

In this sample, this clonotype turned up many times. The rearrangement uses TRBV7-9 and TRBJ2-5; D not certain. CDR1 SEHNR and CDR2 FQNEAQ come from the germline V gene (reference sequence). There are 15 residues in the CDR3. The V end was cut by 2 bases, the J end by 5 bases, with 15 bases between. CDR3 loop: CASSLLGVGEETQYF. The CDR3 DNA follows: TGTGCCAGCAGCTTACTAGGAGTGGGTGAGGAGACCCAGTACTTC.

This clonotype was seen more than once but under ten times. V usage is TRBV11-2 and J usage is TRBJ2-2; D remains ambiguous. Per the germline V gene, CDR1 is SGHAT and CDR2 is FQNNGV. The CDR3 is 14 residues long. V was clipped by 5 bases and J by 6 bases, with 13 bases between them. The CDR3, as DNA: TGTGCCAGCAGCCAACTTACACGACCCGGGGAGCTGTTTTTT. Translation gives CASSQLTRPGELFF.

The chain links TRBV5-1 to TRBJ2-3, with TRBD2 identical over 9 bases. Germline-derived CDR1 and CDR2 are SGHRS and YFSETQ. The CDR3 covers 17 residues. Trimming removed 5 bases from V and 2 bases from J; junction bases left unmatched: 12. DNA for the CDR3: TGCGCCAGCAGATTCCTAGCGGGACCCTCCCCCACAGATACGCAGTATTTT. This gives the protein CASRFLAGPSPTDTQYF.

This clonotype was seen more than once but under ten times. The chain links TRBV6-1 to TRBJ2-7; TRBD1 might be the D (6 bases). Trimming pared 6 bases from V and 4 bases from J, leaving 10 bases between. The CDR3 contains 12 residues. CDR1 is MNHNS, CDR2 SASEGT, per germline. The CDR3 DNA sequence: TGTGCCAGCAGGTGGGACAATTACGAGCAGTACTTC. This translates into CASRWDNYEQYF.

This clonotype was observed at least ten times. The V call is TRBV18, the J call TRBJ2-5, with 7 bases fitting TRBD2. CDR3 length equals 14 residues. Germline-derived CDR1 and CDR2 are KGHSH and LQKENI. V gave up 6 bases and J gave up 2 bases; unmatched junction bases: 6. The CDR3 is CASSASGGQETQYF. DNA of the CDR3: TGTGCCAGCTCTGCCTCGGGGGGACAAGAGACCCAGTACTTC. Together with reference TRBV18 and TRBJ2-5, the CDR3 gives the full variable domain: NAGVMQNPRHLVRRRGQEARLRCSPMKGHSHVYWYRQLPEEGLKFMVYLQKENIIDESGMPKERFSAEFPKEGPSILRIQQVVRGDSAAYFCASSASGGQETQYFGPGTRLLVL.

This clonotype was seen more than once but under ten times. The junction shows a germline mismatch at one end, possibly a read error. CDR3 protein: CASRDRKTIQYF. For the CDR3, the DNA is TGTGCCAGTCGGGACAGAAAAACCATTCAGTACTTC. The rearrangement joins TRBV27 to TRBJ2-4; TRBD1 aligns across 7 bases. The CDR3 contains 12 residues. CDR1 and CDR2 from the germline V gene are MNHEY and SMNVEV (reference sequence).